This T cell receptor beta chain was retrieved from a study of blood T cell repertoires in COVID-19. Study overall: T cells, B-cell-depleted T cells, or PBMCs provided the cDNA or gDNA that served as material.

The V end was cut by 7 bases, the J end by 5 bases, with 12 bases between. The CDR3 covers 14 residues. Per the germline V gene, CDR1 is LNHDA and CDR2 is SQIVND (reference sequence). The repertoire was sequenced with immunoSEQ multiplex PCR; TCRdb's copy has only in-frame clones and lacks some. This repertoire shows 70,000 to 75,000 clones, approximately 85% found once; its top ten account for under 6%. The chain couples TRBV19 to TRBJ2-6; D is possibly TRBD1 (5 bases). The sequencing input was peripheral blood. The receptor's source is a human donor in a cohort sampled during active COVID-19. DNA for the CDR3: TGTGCCAGTATGGGGCGAAGTAGGGCCAACGTCCTGACTTTC. Translating it yields CASMGRSRANVLTF.